This T cell receptor beta chain was sequenced during a study of CXCR3-negative and CXCR3-positive naive CD8 T cells. cDNA libraries for TRB were generated by 5' RACE incorporating UMI labels. For each CDR3 protein, TCRdb gives one entry from its re-call of the 5' RACE reads, without DNA. The sample yields some 41,000 distinct CDR3 sequences, of which the top ten take up roughly 1.8%. The CDR3 length is 13 residues. CDR1 is LNHDA and CDR2 is SQIVND in the germline V gene (reference sequence). This sequence originates from a human donor in good health. Some clones in this sample may be carry-over from other donors' samples. Sequenced: naive CXCR3- CD8+ T cells from blood. The subset denotes: CD45RO-CCR7+CD27+CD95- naive CD8+ T cells lacking CXCR3 (TNR3-). V is TRBV19 and J is TRBJ2-2; no DNA is available, so the TRBD1 call from TCRdb remains unchecked. The CDR3 loop is CATPGPEGGELFF.